What follows are 17 T cell receptor beta chains derived from one specimen sequenced in a study of blood T cell repertoires in COVID-19. The data were produced by immunoSEQ multiplex PCR, yet TCRdb's version contains in-frame clones alone and is incomplete. The sample holds fewer than 650,000 clones, less than 90% seen once. The sample consisted of peripheral blood. These receptor sequences come from a woman aged 45-65 years with COVID-19, enrolled during active disease.

The chain couples TRBV9 to TRBJ2-7; 13 bases are shared with TRBD2. The V segment lost 3 bases and the J segment 12 bases; nucleotides outside the gene matches: 15. Germline-derived CDR1 and CDR2 are SGDLS and YYNGEE. The CDR3 sequence is 16 residues long. Written as DNA, the CDR3 is TGTGCCAGCAGCGCAGCGACCGGGACTAGCGGGGAAGGACTGTACTTC. Its translation: CASSAATGTSGEGLYF.

The rearrangement joins TRBV2 to TRBJ2-7; a weak D match, TRBD2 (6 bases). The V gene lost 8 bases and the J gene lost 1 base, with 12 bases spanning the gap. The CDR3 loop spans 13 amino acids. Germline CDR1 is SNHLY and CDR2 is FYNNEI. CDR3 in amino acids: CASEGRGSYEQYF. CDR3 bases: TGTGCCAGCGAGGGGCGGGGATCCTACGAGCAGTACTTC. The complete variable domain, with remaining parts taken from reference TRBV2 and TRBJ2-7, reads EPEVTQTPSHQVTQMGQEVILRCVPISNHLYFYWYRQILGQKVEFLVSFYNNEISEKSEIFDDQFSVERPDGSNFTLKIRSTKLEDSAMYFCASEGRGSYEQYFGPGTRLTVT.

The chain combines TRBV9 with TRBJ2-1; the D gene is possibly TRBD2 (6 bases). The CDR3 is 16 residues long. The V and J ends lost 0 bases and 0 bases respectively, with 10 bases between them. Per the germline V gene, CDR1 is SGDLS and CDR2 is YYNGEE. The CDR3 sequence: CASSVVTGSSYNEQFF. The CDR3 DNA follows: TGTGCCAGCAGCGTAGTAACCGGGAGCTCCTACAATGAGCAGTTCTTC.

This clone has only one observation. V gene TRBV14 combines with J gene TRBJ1-2; D is uncertain. V lost 2 bases and J 4 bases, leaving 14 bases between the germline ends. The CDR3 contains 15 residues. Germline V gene data show CDR1 as SGHDN and CDR2 as FVKESK. Here the CDR3 DNA reads TGTGCCAGCAGCCAAAGAACGGTCCCGAGCTATGGCTACACCTTC. Its translation is CASSQRTVPSYGYTF.

V usage is TRBV28 and J usage is TRBJ1-5; 8 bases align to TRBD1. Germline loops: CDR1 MDHEN, CDR2 SYDVKM. The CDR3 contains 15 residues. The V and J ends lost 6 bases and 5 bases, in that order; junction bases with no gene match: 9. CDR3 sequence (DNA): TGTGCCAGCAGGGACGGACAGGGCGGTTATCAGCCCCAGCATTTT. Protein: CASRDGQGGYQPQHF.

This clone is a singleton in its sample. The CDR3 sequence: CSVQLASGGAADTQYF. The CDR3 DNA is TGCAGCGTCCAACTCGCTAGCGGGGGTGCAGCAGATACGCAGTATTTT. This chain links TRBV29-1 with TRBJ2-3; 10 bases fit TRBD2. The length of the CDR3 is 16 residues. J gave up 4 bases and V 6 bases, and 13 bases lay outside the gene matches. Germline V lookup: CDR1 SQVTM, CDR2 ANQGSEA.

This sequence joins TRBV7-3 and TRBJ2-3, with 7 bases matching TRBD1. CDR3 length: 17 amino acids. V shed 11 bases, J shed 2 bases, and the junction held 19 bases outside the gene matches. Germline assignment: CDR1 SGHTA and CDR2 FQGTGA. CDR3 sequence (DNA): TGTGCCCACCATTGCCGGGACAGCCCTCTGGTCACAGATACGCAGTATTTT. It codes for CAHHCRDSPLVTDTQYF. Full variable domain (rest looked up from reference TRBV7-3 and TRBJ2-3): GAGVSQTPSNKVTEKGKYVELRCDPISGHTALYWYRQSLGQGPEFLIYFQGTGAADDSGLPNDRFFAVRPEGSVSTLKIQRTERGDSAVYLCAHHCRDSPLVTDTQYFGPGTRLTVL.

The chain uses TRBV2 and TRBJ1-6, with D possibly TRBD1 on 6 matching bases. From germline, CDR1 is SNHLY and CDR2 FYNNEI. The CDR3 spans 14 residues. Trimming removed 1 base at V and 13 bases at J, with 14 bases between. As DNA, the CDR3 is TGTGCCAGCAGTGAAGTCCGACAGGCAGTGCCCCTCCACTTT. Translated: CASSEVRQAVPLHF.

The J gene is TRBJ2-1, the V gene TRBV24-1; D is possibly TRBD1 (5 bases). CDR3 length: 14 residues. In germline, CDR1 is KGHDR, CDR2 SFDVKD. V was cut by 1 base and J by 8 bases, with 11 bases left in between. In DNA form, the CDR3 reads TGTGCCACCAGTGATTTTGAAGGGGCCCATGAGCAGTTCTTC. Amino acids: CATSDFEGAHEQFF.

V and J are TRBV19 and TRBJ2-1, with D tentatively TRBD1 (6 bases). The V and J ends lost 5 bases and 3 bases respectively, with 14 bases between them. This CDR3 is built from 15 residues. The germline V gene has CDR1 LNHDA and CDR2 SQIVND (reference sequence). DNA for the CDR3: TGTGCCAGTAGTTCAGACAGGAACCTCTACAATGAGCAGTTCTTC. Translating gives CASSSDRNLYNEQFF. Filled out from reference TRBV19 and TRBJ2-1, the complete variable domain reads DGGITQSPKYLFRKEGQNVTLSCEQNLNHDAMYWYRQDPGQGLRLIYYSQIVNDFQKGDIAEGYSVSREKKESFPLTVTSAQKNPTAFYLCASSSDRNLYNEQFFGPGTRLTVL.

This clone was observed once. The V call is TRBV6-5, the J call TRBJ2-7; D not certain. Germline values: CDR1 MNHEY, CDR2 SVGAGI. The V end lost 2 bases, the J end lost 1 base, and 6 bases lay between the germline ends. The CDR3 extends over 13 amino acids. The CDR3 here is CASSYQTSYEQYF. The CDR3 DNA is TGTGCCAGCAGTTACCAAACTTCCTACGAGCAGTACTTC.

As concerns this clone: No DNA is shown, since the ends of the CDR3 on it are uncertain; the CDR3 is the one TCRdb lists. The chain couples TRBV30 to TRBJ2-7; TRBD2, the table's D call, lacks a check against the DNA. The CDR3 is 13 residues long, ends included. CDR1 GTSNPN and CDR2 SVGIG come from the germline V gene (reference sequence). This chain's CDR3 is CAWVRFGVGEQYF.

This sequence joins TRBV3-1 (or the pseudogene TRBV3-2) and TRBJ1-2; 9 positions match TRBD1. Unmatched junction bases numbered 1, after V lost 3 bases and J lost 8 bases. Germline CDR1 LGHDT, CDR2 YNNKEL (reference sequence). This CDR3 has 12 amino acids. CDR3 protein: CASSQGQGGYTF. The CDR3 DNA reads as TGTGCCAGCAGCCAGGGACAGGGAGGCTACACCTTC.

The chain recombines TRBV10-1 with TRBJ2-3, with D hard to call. The CDR3 totals 13 residues. Trimming left V 4 bases short and J 6 bases short, with 11 bases between. From germline, CDR1 is WNHNN and CDR2 SYGVQD (reference sequence). For the CDR3, the DNA is TGCGCCAGCAGTGGCAGTCCGGGTGATACGCAGTATTTT. Its protein product is CASSGSPGDTQYF.

The chain combines TRBV3-1 (or the pseudogene TRBV3-2) with TRBJ2-3; TRBD2 is a possible D gene (5 bases). Between the trimmed V and J ends, which lost 3 bases and 4 bases, there was a span of 14 bases. The CDR3 is made up of 15 amino acids. Per germline, CDR1 LGHDT and CDR2 YNNKEL (reference sequence). The CDR3: CASSHPRTRADTQYF. The DNA of the CDR3 is TGTGCCAGCAGCCACCCACGCACTAGGGCAGATACGCAGTATTTT.

The chain couples TRBV20-1 to TRBJ2-1, with TRBD2 matching over 12 bases. Trimming took 6 bases from V and 14 from J; bases not matched to a gene: 5. The CDR3 is made up of 11 amino acids. Looked up from germline, CDR1 is DFQATT and CDR2 is SNEGSKA (reference sequence). The CDR3 region is CSAPSGGEKFF. CDR3 bases: TGCAGTGCACCTAGCGGGGGGGAGAAGTTCTTC.

The genes are TRBV20-1 and TRBJ1-6, with D possibly being TRBD1 (5 bases). The CDR3 contains 13 residues. V lost 5 bases to trimming and J lost 9 bases, with 14 bases between them. The V gene's germline CDR1 is DFQATT and CDR2 SNEGSKA (reference sequence). The CDR3 nucleotides are TGCAGTGCTCGTGCACCGGGGGGTTCACCCCTCCACTTT. This gives the protein CSARAPGGSPLHF.